The 20 T cell receptor beta chains in this list originate from one sample, sequenced in a study of patients and donors after allogeneic stem cell transplantation (TCRdb year 2020). Libraries were constructed by RT-PCR. Sequencing took place on a NextSeq 550. Starting from the raw public reads, TCRdb applied fastp trimming at Q25, assembled clones with MiXCR and retained in-frame beta chains. Duplicate CDR3 protein sequences are folded into a single record with the most common DNA and genes. The sample data list about 110,000 distinct CDR3 sequences, and around 35% of these were observed just once. Clones ranked in the top ten supply roughly 27% of the sample. Sequenced material: blood, either unsorted or a sorted T cell fraction (not recorded which). These receptors were collected from a human donor who was either an allogeneic HSCT recipient or a stem cell or donor lymphocyte infusion donor (not recorded which). It is not recorded whose cells these are; they may come from a transplant donor.

The chain employs TRBV7-9 and TRBJ2-7; maybe TRBD1 (6 bases). Germline V gene data show CDR1 as SEHNR and CDR2 as FQNEAQ (reference sequence). The CDR3 spans 14 residues. Trimming pared 3 bases from V and 6 bases from J, leaving 15 bases between. For the CDR3, the DNA is TGTGCCAGCAGCTTGGGTGGGACACCCCTCGAGCAGTACTTC. This encodes CASSLGGTPLEQYF.

This clonotype has only a few counts. The V call is TRBV5-5, the J call TRBJ2-7, with no clear D. Germline CDR1 and CDR2: SGHKS and YYEKEE (reference sequence). The CDR3 spans 12 residues. The V end was cut by 1 base, the J end by 2 bases, with 4 bases between. The CDR3 loop is CASSLSPYEQYF. The CDR3 region has the DNA TGTGCCAGCAGCTTGTCACCCTACGAGCAGTACTTC.

This clonotype was detected only a few times. This CDR3 is CASSPNGEAFF. DNA of the CDR3: TGTGCCAGCTCACCAAACGGGGAAGCTTTCTTT. The chain couples TRBV18 to TRBJ1-1; unclear D gene. This CDR3 has 11 residues. Germline lookup yields CDR1 KGHSH and CDR2 LQKENI. Trimming pared 2 bases from V and 8 bases from J, leaving 6 bases between.

The chain employs TRBV4-2 and TRBJ1-1; D call uncertain. Trimming shortened V by 3 bases and J by 5 bases, and 10 bases separated the two germline ends. In germline, CDR1 is LGHNA, CDR2 YNFKEQ. CDR3 size: 13 residues. In DNA form, the CDR3 reads TGTGCCAGCAGCCATGGGCGGGGTACTGAAGCTTTCTTT. Protein sequence: CASSHGRGTEAFF.

This clonotype was observed a few times. J is TRBJ1-1 and V is TRBV5-1; TRBD1 matches 7 bases. Germline CDR1 SGHRS, CDR2 YFSETQ. V lost 0 bases, J lost 5 bases, and 4 bases stayed unmatched. The CDR3 sequence is 14 residues long. The CDR3 protein is CASSLGQGWTEAFF. The CDR3, as DNA: TGCGCCAGCAGCTTGGGACAGGGTTGGACTGAAGCTTTCTTT.

The chain uses TRBV20-1 and TRBJ2-7, with TRBD1 as a possible D gene (5 bases). The CDR3 has 11 amino acids. Germline assignment: CDR1 DFQATT and CDR2 SNEGSKA (reference sequence). V shed 6 bases and J shed 3 bases, with 9 bases lying between them. CDR3 nucleotides: TGCAGTGCCAGGGAACTCTACGAGCAGTACTTC. Residues: CSARELYEQYF.

V and J are TRBV28 and TRBJ2-7; no firm D call. This CDR3 contains 11 residues. The V gene lost 10 bases and the J gene lost 0 bases, with 7 bases spanning the gap. Germline V CDR1 and CDR2: MDHEN, SYDVKM. CDR3: CATQNSYEQYF. The CDR3, as DNA: TGTGCCACCCAGAACTCCTACGAGCAGTACTTC.

The J gene is TRBJ1-5, the V gene TRBV12-3 or TRBV12-4; TRBD1 aligns across 9 bases. The CDR3 spans 17 residues. The V gene end was trimmed by 5 bases and the J gene end by 4 bases; junction bases not matched to a gene: 12. CDR3 DNA: TGTGCCAGCAGTAACCGGGACAGGGATGGGCCTAATCAGCCCCAGCATTTT. This gives the protein CASSNRDRDGPNQPQHF.

DNA of the CDR3: TGCGCCAGCAGCCGGGGACTAGTGATAGATACGCAGTATTTT. It codes for CASSRGLVIDTQYF. This rearrangement joins TRBV4-3 to TRBJ2-3, with TRBD2 identical over 8 bases. This CDR3 is built from 14 residues. Germline CDR1 is LGHNA and CDR2 is YSLEER. V dropped 4 bases and J dropped 5; count of bases not matched to a gene: 5.

J is TRBJ2-7 and V is TRBV10-3; possibly TRBD1 for D (6 bases). The CDR3 length is 16 residues. V gave up 4 bases and J gave up 0 bases, with 16 bases separating them. The germline V gene has CDR1 ENHRY and CDR2 SYGVKD. The CDR3 nucleotides are TGTGCCATCAGTGCCCCGACAGGTTTTAGCTCCTACGAGCAGTACTTC. Amino acid sequence: CAISAPTGFSSYEQYF.

The chain has TRBV27 and TRBJ1-5, with D possibly matching TRBD1 (5 bases). The CDR3 covers 13 residues. CDR1 and CDR2 from the germline V gene are MNHEY and SMNVEV (reference sequence). V was shortened by 5 bases and J by 6 bases, with 11 bases between the two germline ends. As DNA, the CDR3 is TGTGCCAGCAGTACCCCCGGGACTCAGCCCCAGCATTTT. This codes for CASSTPGTQPQHF.

The chain recombines TRBV24-1 with TRBJ2-5; D might be TRBD1 or TRBD2, each matching 6 bases. CDR3 length: 16 residues. V lost 4 bases and J 2 bases, leaving 16 bases between the germline ends. CDR1 is KGHDR, CDR2 SFDVKD, per germline. In nucleotides, the CDR3 is TGTGCCACCAGTGAGGCCCCCGTAGGGGGGCAAGAGACCCAGTACTTC. Its protein is CATSEAPVGGQETQYF.

A few counts support this clonotype. This chain joins TRBV12-3 or TRBV12-4 and TRBJ1-1; perhaps TRBD1 as D (5 bases). Trimming left V 7 bases short and J 3 bases short, with 18 bases between. The CDR3 has 15 amino acids. CDR3 nucleotides: TGTGCCAGCACCCCTGATCTTGGGACCTACACTGAAGCTTTCTTT. Encoded protein: CASTPDLGTYTEAFF.

This clonotype was seen many times. The chain joins TRBV7-2 to TRBJ2-5; no clear D gene. The germline CDR1 and CDR2 sequences are SGHTA and FQGNSA. Deletions cut 1 base from V and 4 bases from J, with 4 bases between. The CDR3 covers 12 residues. The CDR3 sequence is CASSLVRETQYF. As DNA, the CDR3 is TGTGCCAGCAGCTTAGTTCGAGAGACCCAGTACTTC.

This clonotype has just a few counts. The V call is TRBV2, the J call TRBJ2-1; TRBD2 agrees at 13 bases. Germline V gene lookup returns CDR1 SNHLY and CDR2 FYNNEI. V lost 9 bases to trimming and J lost 6 bases; unmatched junction nucleotides: 2. The CDR3 loop spans 13 amino acids. The CDR3 region has the DNA TGTGCCAGACGGACTAGCGGGAGCAATGAGCAGTTCTTC. Its protein is CARRTSGSNEQFF.

This clonotype turned up a few times. The J gene is TRBJ1-2, the V gene TRBV20-1; 7 nucleotides align to TRBD1. CDR3 length: 13 residues. Losses at the gene ends were 5 bases for V and 8 bases for J; bases not matched to a gene: 11. The V gene's germline CDR1 is DFQATT and CDR2 SNEGSKA (reference sequence). DNA of the CDR3: TGCAGTGCTGGGAGACAGGGTGGTTCCGGCTACACCTTC. Translation: CSAGRQGGSGYTF.

V is TRBV6-6 and J is TRBJ2-2, with D perhaps matching TRBD1 (6 bases). The germline V and J ends were trimmed by 2 bases and 3 bases, with 13 bases remaining between them. This CDR3 comprises 16 residues. CDR1 MNHNY and CDR2 SVGAGI come from the germline V gene (reference sequence). The chain's CDR3 is CASSYLPGHYTGELFF. DNA for the CDR3: TGTGCCAGCAGTTACCTGCCGGGACACTACACCGGGGAGCTGTTTTTT.

This clonotype was seen only a few times. This chain links TRBV20-1 with TRBJ2-7, with TRBD2 matching over 9 bases. This CDR3 is built from 14 residues. Germline loops: CDR1 DFQATT, CDR2 SNEGSKA (reference sequence). The trim removed 6 bases at V and 0 bases at J, leaving 6 bases unmatched. CDR3 amino acids: CSALAGLPSYEQYF. CDR3 DNA sequence: TGCAGTGCACTAGCGGGTCTACCCTCCTACGAGCAGTACTTC.

V and J are TRBV18 and TRBJ1-6; 9 nucleotides line up with TRBD1. Trimming took 1 base from V and 7 from J; bases not matched to a gene: 8. CDR3 length equals 17 residues. CDR1 and CDR2 (germline): KGHSH, LQKENI. The CDR3: CASSPRDRAISNSPLHF. The CDR3, as DNA: TGTGCCAGCTCACCACGGGACAGGGCTATCTCCAATTCACCCCTCCACTTT.

This clonotype was seen repeatedly, ten times or more. The rearrangement uses TRBV20-1 and TRBJ1-1, with D hard to call. The germline V gene has CDR1 DFQATT and CDR2 SNEGSKA (reference sequence). Trimming left V 1 base short and J 1 base short, with 4 bases between. CDR3 size: 12 residues. CDR3 loop: CSARGPNTEAFF. The CDR3, as DNA: TGCAGTGCTAGAGGGCCGAACACTGAAGCTTTCTTT.